This T cell receptor beta chain was observed in a study of blood T cell repertoires in COVID-19. Study-wide background: T cells, B-cell-depleted T cells, or PBMCs provided the cDNA or gDNA that served as material.

Those who participated ranged in age from about 18 to 89 years and resided in about two dozen US areas. The study counted Cohort 3 donors as recovered given two negative PCRs, clearance, or symptom resolution. The CDR3 consists of 11 residues. V was shortened by 8 bases and J by 4 bases, with 8 bases between the two germline ends. Germline loops: CDR1 MDHEN, CDR2 SYDVKM. In the study's own analysis: Estimation of nucleated cell counts relied on the amplification of reference gene primers. The table came from immunoSEQ multiplex PCR; TCRdb's copy has only in-frame clones and leaves some out. That table gives V, J and clone size, and the DNA gave D and trimming. The sample consists of some 340,000 clones, 80% to 90% of them appearing once.

V gene TRBV28 combines with J gene TRBJ1-1; D call uncertain. Sequencing used PBMCs or T cells enriched from blood (not recorded which). The receptor was isolated from a woman in her 30s who had recovered from COVID-19. The CDR3 reads CASQGGTEAFF. CDR3 in DNA: TGTGCCAGCCAAGGAGGCACTGAAGCTTTCTTT.